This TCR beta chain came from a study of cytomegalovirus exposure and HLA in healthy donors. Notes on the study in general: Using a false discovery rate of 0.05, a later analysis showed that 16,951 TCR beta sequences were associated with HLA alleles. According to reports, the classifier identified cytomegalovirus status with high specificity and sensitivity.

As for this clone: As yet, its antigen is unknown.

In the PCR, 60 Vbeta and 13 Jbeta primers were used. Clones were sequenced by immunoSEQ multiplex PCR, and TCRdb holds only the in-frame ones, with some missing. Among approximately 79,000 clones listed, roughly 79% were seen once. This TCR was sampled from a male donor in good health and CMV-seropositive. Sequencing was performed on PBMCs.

CDR3 region: CASSLPGSEQYF. The CDR3 DNA is TGTGCCAGCTCACTACCTGGGAGCGAGCAGTACTTC. This chain uses TRBV18 with TRBJ2-7, with a weak D call TRBD2 (5 bases). The CDR3 extends over 12 amino acids. CDR1 and CDR2 (germline): KGHSH, LQKENI. Trimming stripped 4 bases from V and 6 bases from J, with 10 bases between.